Below are 3 T cell receptor beta chains sequenced from a single sample in a study of blood T cell repertoires in COVID-19. The assay was immunoSEQ multiplex PCR, and TCRdb's table has in-frame clones only and misses some. The data show approximately 90,000 clones, approximately 80% seen once. The sequencing sample was made of peripheral blood. The receptors shown here come from a woman older than 75 with active or convalescent COVID-19.

The genes are TRBV7-9 and TRBJ2-1; TRBD2 agrees at 10 bases. The CDR3 runs to 15 residues. Germline-derived CDR1 and CDR2 are SEHNR and FQNEAQ (reference sequence). J was trimmed by 5 bases and V by 3 bases; bases with no gene match: 4. The CDR3 DNA follows: TGTGCCAGCAGCTTGGGTCTAGCGGGGGACAATGAGCAGTTCTTC. The encoded protein is CASSLGLAGDNEQFF.

The chain recombines TRBV5-1 with TRBJ1-1; no firm D call. V dropped 4 bases and J dropped 5 bases, with 12 bases sitting between them. The germline V gene has CDR1 SGHRS and CDR2 YFSETQ. The CDR3 is made up of 13 amino acids. CDR3 sequence reads: CASSRYGETEAFF. In DNA, the CDR3 is TGCGCCAGCAGCCGTTACGGGGAAACTGAAGCTTTCTTT. Variable domain in full (rest from reference TRBV5-1 and TRBJ1-1): KAGVTQTPRYLIKTRGQQVTLSCSPISGHRSVSWYQQTPGQGLQFLFEYFSETQRNKGNFPGRFSGRQFSNSRSEMNVSTLELGDSALYLCASSRYGETEAFFGQGTRLTVV.

The rearrangement uses TRBV14 and TRBJ2-1, with D tentatively TRBD1 (5 bases). This CDR3 has 13 amino acids. CDR1 is SGHDN and CDR2 is FVKESK in the germline V gene. Between the trimmed V and J ends, which lost 0 bases and 7 bases, there was a span of 7 bases. The CDR3 spells CASSQDKGNEQFF. The CDR3 DNA reads as TGTGCCAGCAGCCAAGATAAGGGGAATGAGCAGTTCTTC.